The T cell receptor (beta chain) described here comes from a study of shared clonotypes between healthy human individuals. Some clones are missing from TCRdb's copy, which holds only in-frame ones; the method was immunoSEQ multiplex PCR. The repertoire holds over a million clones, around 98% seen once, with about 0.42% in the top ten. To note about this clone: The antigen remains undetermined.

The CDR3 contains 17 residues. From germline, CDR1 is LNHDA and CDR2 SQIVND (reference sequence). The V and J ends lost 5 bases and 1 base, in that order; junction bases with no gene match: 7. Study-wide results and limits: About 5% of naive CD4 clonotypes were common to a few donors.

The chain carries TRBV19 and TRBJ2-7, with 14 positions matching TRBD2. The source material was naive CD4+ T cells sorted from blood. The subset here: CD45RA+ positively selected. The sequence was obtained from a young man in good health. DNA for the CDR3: TGTGCCAGTAGTCCCGGGACTAGCGGGAGAACATCCTACGAGCAGTACTTC. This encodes CASSPGTSGRTSYEQYF.